This T cell receptor beta chain was obtained from a study of post-analysis software for immune sequencing data. Regarding the study as a whole: Roughly five TRBV segments appeared more often in patients than in controls, and TRBV5-6, TRBV5-1 and TRBV20-1 were among these.

This clonotype was observed a few times. Its specificity is not known. Unique-molecular-identifier-tagged TCR beta cDNA libraries were used. TCRdb re-derived calls from the PCR reads in MiXCR, one entry per CDR3 protein. The table lists hundreds of thousands of distinct CDR3 sequences, 25% to 30% of them singletons. The germline CDR1 and CDR2 sequences are DFQATT and SNEGSKA (reference sequence). V was clipped by 1 base and J by 6 bases, with 13 bases between them. The CDR3 has 14 residues. The sequence came from a girl between 5 and 17 years old with multiple sclerosis. The sequenced sample was blood. The genes are TRBV20-1 and TRBJ1-5; D not resolved. CDR3 nucleotides: TGCAGTGCTAGAGGCCGGGCAGGCGGTCAGCCCCAGCATTTT. It encodes CSARGRAGGQPQHF.